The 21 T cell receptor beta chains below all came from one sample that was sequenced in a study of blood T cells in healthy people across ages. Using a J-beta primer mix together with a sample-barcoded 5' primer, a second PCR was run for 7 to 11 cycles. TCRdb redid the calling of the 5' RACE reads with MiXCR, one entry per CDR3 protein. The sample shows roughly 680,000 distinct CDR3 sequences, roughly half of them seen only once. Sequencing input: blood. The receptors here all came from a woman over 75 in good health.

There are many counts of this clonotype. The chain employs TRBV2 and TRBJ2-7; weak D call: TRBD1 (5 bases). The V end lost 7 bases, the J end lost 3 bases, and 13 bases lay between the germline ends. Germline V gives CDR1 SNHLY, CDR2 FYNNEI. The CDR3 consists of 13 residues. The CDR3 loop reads CASTPDRGYEQYF. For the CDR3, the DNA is TGTGCCAGCACCCCTGACAGAGGCTACGAGCAGTACTTC. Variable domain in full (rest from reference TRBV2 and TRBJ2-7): EPEVTQTPSHQVTQMGQEVILRCVPISNHLYFYWYRQILGQKVEFLVSFYNNEISEKSEIFDDQFSVERPDGSNFTLKIRSTKLEDSAMYFCASTPDRGYEQYFGPGTRLTVT.

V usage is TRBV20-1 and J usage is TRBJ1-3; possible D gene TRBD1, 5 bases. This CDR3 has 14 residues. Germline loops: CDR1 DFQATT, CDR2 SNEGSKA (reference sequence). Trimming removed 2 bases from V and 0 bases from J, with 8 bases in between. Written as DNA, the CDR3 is TGCAGTGCTAGATCGACAGACTCTGGAAACACCATATATTTT. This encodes CSARSTDSGNTIYF.

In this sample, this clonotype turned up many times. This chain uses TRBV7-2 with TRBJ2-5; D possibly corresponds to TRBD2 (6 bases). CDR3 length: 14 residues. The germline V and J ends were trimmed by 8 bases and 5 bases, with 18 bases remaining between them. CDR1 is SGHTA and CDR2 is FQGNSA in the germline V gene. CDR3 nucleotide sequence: TGTGCCAGCCGAAGGGGCGGGATCTACGAGACCCAGTACTTC. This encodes CASRRGGIYETQYF.

DNA for the CDR3: TGTGCCAGCAGAGGACAGGGGGAGATCGAGCAGTACTTC. Protein: CASRGQGEIEQYF. The V call is TRBV12-3 or TRBV12-4, the J call TRBJ2-5; 10 nucleotides align to TRBD1. The end of the DNA aligns better with TRBJ2-7, so the J call may be wrong. The CDR3 has 13 residues.

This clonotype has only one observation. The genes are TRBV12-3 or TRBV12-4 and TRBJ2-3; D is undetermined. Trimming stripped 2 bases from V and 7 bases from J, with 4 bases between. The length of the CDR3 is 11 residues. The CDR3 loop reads CASSLSHTQYF. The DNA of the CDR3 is TGTGCCAGCAGTTTAAGCCATACGCAGTATTTT.

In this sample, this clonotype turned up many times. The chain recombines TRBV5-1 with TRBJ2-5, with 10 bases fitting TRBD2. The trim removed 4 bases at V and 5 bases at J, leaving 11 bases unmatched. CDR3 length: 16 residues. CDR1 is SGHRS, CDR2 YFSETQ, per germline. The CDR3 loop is CASSTFSSGGRETQYF. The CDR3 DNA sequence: TGCGCCAGCAGCACATTTTCTAGCGGGGGTCGGGAGACCCAGTACTTC. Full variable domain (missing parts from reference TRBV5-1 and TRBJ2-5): KAGVTQTPRYLIKTRGQQVTLSCSPISGHRSVSWYQQTPGQGLQFLFEYFSETQRNKGNFPGRFSGRQFSNSRSEMNVSTLELGDSALYLCASSTFSSGGRETQYFGPGTRLLVL.

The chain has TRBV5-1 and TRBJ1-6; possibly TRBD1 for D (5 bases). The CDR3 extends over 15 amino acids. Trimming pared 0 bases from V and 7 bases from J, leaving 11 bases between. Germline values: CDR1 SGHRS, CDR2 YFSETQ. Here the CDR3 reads CASSLAGERNSPLHF. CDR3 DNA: TGCGCCAGCAGCTTGGCGGGGGAAAGGAATTCACCCCTCCACTTT.

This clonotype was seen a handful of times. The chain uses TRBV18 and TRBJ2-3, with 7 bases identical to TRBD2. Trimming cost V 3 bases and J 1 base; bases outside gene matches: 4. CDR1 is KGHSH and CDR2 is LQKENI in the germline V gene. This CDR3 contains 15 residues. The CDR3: CASSPPGRGTDTQYF. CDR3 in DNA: TGTGCCAGCTCACCGCCGGGGAGGGGCACAGATACGCAGTATTTT.

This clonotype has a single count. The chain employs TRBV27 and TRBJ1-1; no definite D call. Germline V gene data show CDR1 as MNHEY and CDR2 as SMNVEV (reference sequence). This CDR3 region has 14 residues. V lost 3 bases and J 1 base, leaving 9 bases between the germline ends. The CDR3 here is CASSLAYRNTEAFF. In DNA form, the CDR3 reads TGTGCCAGCAGTTTGGCGTACAGGAACACTGAAGCTTTCTTT.

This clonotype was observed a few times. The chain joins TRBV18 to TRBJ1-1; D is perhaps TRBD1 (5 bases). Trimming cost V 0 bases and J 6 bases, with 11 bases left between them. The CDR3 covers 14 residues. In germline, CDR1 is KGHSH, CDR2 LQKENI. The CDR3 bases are TGTGCCAGCTCACCACCGTGGGGGACGGCTGAAGCTTTCTTT. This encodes CASSPPWGTAEAFF.

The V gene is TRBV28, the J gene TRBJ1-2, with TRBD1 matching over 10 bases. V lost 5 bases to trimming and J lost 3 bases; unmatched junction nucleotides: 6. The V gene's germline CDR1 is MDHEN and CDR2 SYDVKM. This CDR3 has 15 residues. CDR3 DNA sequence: TGTGCCAGCAGTGGGGGGACAGGGGATTACTATGGCTACACCTTC. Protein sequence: CASSGGTGDYYGYTF.

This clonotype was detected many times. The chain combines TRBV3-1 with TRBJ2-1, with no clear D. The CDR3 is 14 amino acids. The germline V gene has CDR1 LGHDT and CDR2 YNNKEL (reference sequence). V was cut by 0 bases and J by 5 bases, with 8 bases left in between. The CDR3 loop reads CASSQDNYDNEQFF. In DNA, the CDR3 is TGTGCCAGCAGCCAAGATAACTACGACAATGAGCAGTTCTTC.

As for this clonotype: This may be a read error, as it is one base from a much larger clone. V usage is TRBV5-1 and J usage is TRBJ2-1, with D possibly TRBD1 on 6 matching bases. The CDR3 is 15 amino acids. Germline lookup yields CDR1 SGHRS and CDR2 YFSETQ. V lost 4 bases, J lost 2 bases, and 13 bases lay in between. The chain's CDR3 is CASSPAGATYNEQFF. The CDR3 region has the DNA TGCGCCAGCAGCCCAGCAGGGGCGACCTACAATGAGCAGTTCTTC.

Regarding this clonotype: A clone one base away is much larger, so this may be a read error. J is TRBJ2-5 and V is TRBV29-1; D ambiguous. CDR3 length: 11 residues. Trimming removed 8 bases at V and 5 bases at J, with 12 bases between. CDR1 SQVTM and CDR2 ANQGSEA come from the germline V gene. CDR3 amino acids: CSIAFRETQYF. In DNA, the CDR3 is TGCAGCATTGCATTCCGGGAGACCCAGTACTTC.

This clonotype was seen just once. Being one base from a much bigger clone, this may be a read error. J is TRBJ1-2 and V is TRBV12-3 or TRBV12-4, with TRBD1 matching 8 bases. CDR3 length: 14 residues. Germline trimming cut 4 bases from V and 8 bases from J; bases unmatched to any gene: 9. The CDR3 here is CASSSGQGARGYTF. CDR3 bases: TGTGCCAGCAGTTCAGGGCAGGGGGCAAGAGGCTACACCTTC.

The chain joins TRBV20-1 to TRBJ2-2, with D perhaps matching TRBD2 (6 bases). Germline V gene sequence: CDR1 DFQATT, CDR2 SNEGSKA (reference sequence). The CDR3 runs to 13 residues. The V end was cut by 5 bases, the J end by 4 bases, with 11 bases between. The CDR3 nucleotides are TGCAGTGCTCCCGGACTAAGCACCGGGGAGCTGTTTTTT. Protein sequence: CSAPGLSTGELFF.

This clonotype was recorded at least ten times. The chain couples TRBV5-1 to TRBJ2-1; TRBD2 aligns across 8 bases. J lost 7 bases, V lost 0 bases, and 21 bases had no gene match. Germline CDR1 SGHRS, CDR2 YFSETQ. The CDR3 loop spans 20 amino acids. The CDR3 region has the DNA TGCGCCAGCAGCTTGGCCAGGGGTTTCTACAGAGCGGGAGTCGGAAATGAGCAGTTCTTC. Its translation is CASSLARGFYRAGVGNEQFF.

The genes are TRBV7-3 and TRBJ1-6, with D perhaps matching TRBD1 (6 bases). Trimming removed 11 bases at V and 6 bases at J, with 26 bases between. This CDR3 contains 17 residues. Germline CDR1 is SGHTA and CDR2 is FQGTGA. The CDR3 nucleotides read TGTGCCCAAAATCGAGAAGGGGGAATGGGTGGTAATTCACCCCTCCACTTT. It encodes CAQNREGGMGGNSPLHF.

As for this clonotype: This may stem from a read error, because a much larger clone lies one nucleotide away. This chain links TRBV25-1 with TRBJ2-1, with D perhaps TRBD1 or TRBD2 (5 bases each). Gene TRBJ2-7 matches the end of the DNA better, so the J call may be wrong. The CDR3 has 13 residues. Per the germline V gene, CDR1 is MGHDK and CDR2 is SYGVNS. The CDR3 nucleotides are TGTGCCAGCAGTGAAGAGGGGTACAATGAGCAGTACTTC. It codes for CASSEEGYNEQYF.

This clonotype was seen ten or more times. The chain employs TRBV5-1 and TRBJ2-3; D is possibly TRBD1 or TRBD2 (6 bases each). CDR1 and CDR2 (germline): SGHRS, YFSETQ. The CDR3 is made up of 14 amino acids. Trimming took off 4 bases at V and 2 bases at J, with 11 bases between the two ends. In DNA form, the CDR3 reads TGCGCCAGCAGCGGAGGGGGGTACACAGATACGCAGTATTTT. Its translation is CASSGGGYTDTQYF.

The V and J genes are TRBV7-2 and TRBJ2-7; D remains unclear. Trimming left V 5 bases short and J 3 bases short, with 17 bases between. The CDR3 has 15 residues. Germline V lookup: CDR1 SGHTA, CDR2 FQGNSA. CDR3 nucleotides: TGTGCCAGCAGCCCCCAGGCTTCAAGTTTCTACGAGCAGTACTTC. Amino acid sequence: CASSPQASSFYEQYF.